Below are 14 T cell receptor beta chains sequenced from a single sample in a study of T cell repertoires in ileal Crohn's disease. Generated by immunoSEQ multiplex PCR, the TCRdb table keeps only in-frame clones and is missing some. The data show about 4,200 clones, about 80% seen once. Time point specified: inflamed ileum from the surgical specimen. Sequencing input: ileal tissue. All receptors come from an adult with Crohn's disease.

The rearrangement links TRBV30 to TRBJ1-6, with D uncertain. The CDR3 is 13 amino acids. Trimming removed 0 bases at V and 5 bases at J, with 5 bases between. Germline loops: CDR1 GTSNPN, CDR2 SVGIG (reference sequence). This CDR3 is CAWSVLDNSPLHF. CDR3 nucleotide sequence: TGTGCCTGGAGTGTACTCGATAATTCACCCCTCCACTTT.

The chain employs TRBV29-1 and TRBJ2-7; 8 bases are a match to TRBD2. Germline V lookup: CDR1 SQVTM, CDR2 ANQGSEA. The CDR3 totals 12 residues. The ends lost 4 bases at V and 4 bases at J; junction bases unmatched: 3. The CDR3 bases are TGCAGCGTTGCGGGAGGGCCTTACGAGCAGTACTTC. It translates to CSVAGGPYEQYF.

The chain is built from TRBV7-9 and TRBJ2-7, with D tentatively TRBD2 (6 bases). The germline V and J ends were trimmed by 5 bases and 5 bases, with 10 bases remaining between them. The CDR3 runs 12 residues. Germline V gene lookup returns CDR1 SEHNR and CDR2 FQNEAQ (reference sequence). CDR3 in amino acids: CASSPAGNEQYF. The CDR3 nucleotides are TGTGCCAGCAGCCCCGCGGGGAACGAGCAGTACTTC.

V usage is TRBV30 and J usage is TRBJ2-1; D might be TRBD1 or TRBD2, each matching 5 bases. V gave up 5 bases and J gave up 7 bases, with 27 bases separating them. Germline V gene lookup returns CDR1 GTSNPN and CDR2 SVGIG (reference sequence). This CDR3 comprises 17 residues. Here the CDR3 DNA reads TGTGCCTGGGAGGGAACCGAGCCGGGACGGATGATGAATGAGCAGTTCTTC. Protein product: CAWEGTEPGRMMNEQFF.

This chain uses TRBV10-2 with TRBJ2-7; 10 bases are a match to TRBD1. V trimming: 5 bases; J trimming: 2 bases; junction bases outside the gene matches: 3. In germline, CDR1 is WSHSY, CDR2 SAAADI. CDR3 size: 14 residues. CDR3 residues: CASSKGQGTYEQYF. The CDR3 nucleotides are TGCGCCAGCAGTAAGGGACAGGGGACCTACGAGCAGTACTTC.

The rearrangement uses TRBV30 and TRBJ1-1; D remains ambiguous. This CDR3 spans 15 amino acids. CDR1 and CDR2 (germline): GTSNPN, SVGIG (reference sequence). Trimming cost V 2 bases and J 1 base, with 14 bases left between them. Written as DNA, the CDR3 is TGTGCCTGGAGTCGAGGGAGTAGTGGGAACACTGAAGCTTTCTTT. Protein product: CAWSRGSSGNTEAFF.

The J gene is TRBJ2-7, the V gene TRBV7-2, with TRBD2 as a possible D gene (5 bases). The ends were cut back, 0 bases at V and 4 bases at J, with 7 bases in the middle. The CDR3 sequence is 13 residues long. Germline-derived CDR1 and CDR2 are SGHTA and FQGNSA. The CDR3 DNA follows: TGTGCCAGCAGCTTAGCGGGGAGATACGAGCAGTACTTC. Translating it yields CASSLAGRYEQYF.

The rearrangement links TRBV18 to TRBJ1-2; D call uncertain. Germline loops: CDR1 KGHSH, CDR2 LQKENI. This CDR3 contains 15 residues. Between the trimmed V and J ends, which lost 0 bases and 4 bases, there was a span of 12 bases. The CDR3 region has the DNA TGTGCCAGCTCACCACCGCCGGGAAACGGCTATGGCTACACCTTC. Protein product: CASSPPPGNGYGYTF.

The chain recombines TRBV6-1 with TRBJ1-1; D is undetermined. Per the germline V gene, CDR1 is MNHNS and CDR2 is SASEGT. This CDR3 is 13 amino acids long. With 5 bases removed from V and 0 bases from J, the gap between germline ends came to 7 bases. The CDR3 region is CASSPTLNTEAFF. The CDR3 DNA reads as TGTGCCAGCAGTCCCACACTGAACACTGAAGCTTTCTTT.

The chain carries TRBV2 and TRBJ2-2, with 9 bases identical to TRBD1. Germline V gene sequence: CDR1 SNHLY, CDR2 FYNNEI. The V segment lost 5 bases and the J segment 1 base; nucleotides outside the gene matches: 2. CDR3 length equals 15 residues. The CDR3 spells CASSPGQGNTGELFF. CDR3 coding DNA: TGTGCCAGCAGTCCGGGACAGGGGAACACCGGGGAGCTGTTTTTT. The variable domain in full, with the rest retrieved from reference TRBV2 and TRBJ2-2, is EPEVTQTPSHQVTQMGQEVILRCVPISNHLYFYWYRQILGQKVEFLVSFYNNEISEKSEIFDDQFSVERPDGSNFTLKIRSTKLEDSAMYFCASSPGQGNTGELFFGEGSRLTVL.

In its sample, this clone is large. The chain employs TRBV7-8 and TRBJ1-5; TRBD1 might be the D (5 bases). CDR3 length: 16 residues. Trimming took 3 bases from V and 6 from J, leaving 18 bases between them. Germline V gives CDR1 SGHVS, CDR2 FQNEAQ. The DNA for the CDR3 is TGTGCCAGCAGCTTCTCAGAGTGGGGCATAGGTCAGCCCCAGCATTTT. It encodes CASSFSEWGIGQPQHF.

The chain uses TRBV7-3 and TRBJ1-1; D is ambiguous. The CDR3 loop spans 13 amino acids. Germline values: CDR1 SGHTA, CDR2 FQGTGA. Trimming took 2 bases from V and 7 from J, leaving 11 bases between them. The CDR3 protein is CASSLGPTLEAFF. The CDR3 bases are TGTGCCAGCAGCTTAGGTCCGACCCTTGAAGCTTTCTTT.

The chain joins TRBV5-1 to TRBJ2-1; no firm D call. V was pared by 0 bases and J by 5 bases, with 12 bases between. Germline CDR1 and CDR2: SGHRS and YFSETQ. The CDR3 covers 15 residues. CDR3 sequence reads: CASSLDFGPHNEQFF. In nucleotides, the CDR3 is TGCGCCAGCAGCTTGGATTTTGGGCCCCACAATGAGCAGTTCTTC. Full variable domain (outside the CDR3, taken from reference TRBV5-1 and TRBJ2-1): KAGVTQTPRYLIKTRGQQVTLSCSPISGHRSVSWYQQTPGQGLQFLFEYFSETQRNKGNFPGRFSGRQFSNSRSEMNVSTLELGDSALYLCASSLDFGPHNEQFFGPGTRLTVL.

The J gene is TRBJ2-3, the V gene TRBV7-7, with D possibly being TRBD2 (6 bases). V was clipped by 5 bases and J by 0 bases, with 15 bases between them. The germline V gene encodes CDR1 SSHAT and CDR2 FNYEAQ (reference sequence). The CDR3 covers 16 residues. The CDR3: CASSLGVAASTDTQYF. CDR3 nucleotides: TGTGCCAGCAGCCTCGGGGTAGCGGCCAGCACAGATACGCAGTATTTT. Combining the CDR3 with reference TRBV7-7 and TRBJ2-3 gives the whole variable domain GAGVSQSPRYKVTKRGQDVTLRCDPISSHATLYWYQQALGQGPEFLTYFNYEAQPDKSGLPSDRFSAERPEGSISTLTIQRTEQRDSAMYRCASSLGVAASTDTQYFGPGTRLTVL.